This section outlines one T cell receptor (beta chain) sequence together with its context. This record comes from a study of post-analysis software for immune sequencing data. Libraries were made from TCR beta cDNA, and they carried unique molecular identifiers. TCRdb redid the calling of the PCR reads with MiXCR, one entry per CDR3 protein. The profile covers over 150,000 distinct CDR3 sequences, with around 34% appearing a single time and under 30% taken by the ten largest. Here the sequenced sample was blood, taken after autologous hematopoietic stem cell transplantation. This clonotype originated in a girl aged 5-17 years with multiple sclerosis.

CDR3 residues: CASRLGLAGVGEQYF. DNA for the CDR3: TGTGCCAGCAGACTGGGACTAGCGGGAGTAGGCGAGCAGTACTTC. This chain connects TRBV28 to TRBJ2-7; 14 nucleotides agree with TRBD2. CDR1 and CDR2 (germline): MDHEN, SYDVKM. CDR3 length: 15 amino acids. The junction had 7 bases not matched to a gene; V was cut back by 6 bases and J by 6 bases.